Shown below are 9 T cell receptor beta chains from a single sample sequenced in a study of T-cell memory formation after mild COVID-19. TCRdb re-derived calls from the 5' RACE reads in MiXCR, one entry per CDR3 protein. The sample has about 450,000 distinct CDR3 sequences, around a quarter seen once; the top ten hold less than 15%. Specimen: PBMCs or a T cell subset sorted from them (not recorded which). Every receptor here comes from an adult woman who had mild COVID-19 (a few samples of this study predate the infection). Cell type and time point are not known.

To note about this clonotype: The germline gene is not matched at one end of the junction; a read error may be the cause. This chain uses TRBV7-7 with TRBJ2-5; a weak D match, TRBD2 (5 bases). This CDR3 spans 13 amino acids. Germline V lookup: CDR1 SSHAT, CDR2 FNYEAQ (reference sequence). The CDR3 DNA follows: TGTGCTAGCAGCCCACACGGAGGAGGGACCCAGTACTTC. Translation: CASSPHGGGTQYF. Using reference TRBV7-7 and TRBJ2-5 for the parts outside the CDR3, the full variable domain is GAGVSQSPRYKVTKRGQDVTLRCDPISSHATLYWYQQALGQGPEFLTYFNYEAQPDKSGLPSDRFSAERPEGSISTLTIQRTEQRDSAMYRCASSPHGGGTQYFGPGTRLLVL.

The chain uses TRBV9 and TRBJ1-2, with D unclear. Germline V CDR1 and CDR2: SGDLS, YYNGEE. The CDR3 spans 15 residues. CDR3 amino acids: CPREVSDGANYGYTF. DNA of the CDR3: TGTCCTAGAGAGGTATCAGACGGTGCTAACTATGGCTACACCTTC. The entire variable domain, with the rest obtained from reference TRBV9 and TRBJ1-2, is as follows: DSGVTQTPKHLITATGQRVTLRCSPRSGDLSVYWYQQSLDQGLQFLIQYYNGEERAKGNILERFSAQQFPDLHSELNLSSLELGDSALYFCPREVSDGANYGYTFGSGTRLTVV.

This clonotype occurred once. The chain has TRBV5-1 and TRBJ1-4; D gene unclear. Germline V gene data show CDR1 as SGHRS and CDR2 as YFSETQ. V lost 5 bases to trimming and J lost 0 bases, with 8 bases between them. CDR3 length equals 14 residues. CDR3: CASSADSTNEKLFF. The CDR3 DNA reads as TGCGCCAGCAGTGCGGATTCAACTAATGAAAAACTGTTTTTT.

There are a few counts of this clonotype. The chain carries TRBV7-8 and TRBJ2-7, with D perhaps matching TRBD2 (6 bases). Trimming stripped 2 bases from V and 3 bases from J, with 11 bases between. Germline CDR1 SGHVS, CDR2 FQNEAQ. The CDR3 has 14 amino acids. The CDR3 spells CASSLRGSIYEQYF. DNA of the CDR3: TGTGCCAGCAGCTTACGGGGGTCCATCTACGAGCAGTACTTC. Full variable domain (remainder filled in from reference TRBV7-8 and TRBJ2-7): GAGVSQSPRYKVAKRGQDVALRCDPISGHVSLFWYQQALGQGPEFLTYFQNEAQLDKSGLPSDRFFAERPEGSVSTLKIQRTQQEDSAVYLCASSLRGSIYEQYFGPGTRLTVT.

This clonotype was counted a few times. The rearrangement joins TRBV24-1 to TRBJ2-7; D might be TRBD2 (6 bases). V lost 7 bases and J lost 3, with 12 bases in between. The CDR3 loop spans 13 amino acids. Germline assignment: CDR1 KGHDR and CDR2 SFDVKD. CDR3 nucleotides: TGTGCCACCAGCTCCGGGAGAAACTACGAGCAGTACTTC. Protein sequence: CATSSGRNYEQYF.

This sequence joins TRBV27 and TRBJ2-1; 10 bases map to TRBD2. Germline-derived CDR1 and CDR2 are MNHEY and SMNVEV (reference sequence). Trimming at V came to 5 bases and at J to 8 bases, leaving 12 bases not matched to a gene. This CDR3 spans 16 amino acids. This CDR3 is CASSQFDASGSDEQFF. The CDR3 region has the DNA TGTGCCAGCAGTCAGTTTGACGCTAGCGGGAGCGATGAGCAGTTCTTC.

The sample holds a few counts of this clonotype. The CDR3 coding sequence is TGCAGCGTGGGACAGGGGGCGAGCACTGAAGCTTTCTTT. Its translation is CSVGQGASTEAFF. The rearrangement links TRBV29-1 to TRBJ1-1; 12 bases are shared with TRBD1. The CDR3 spans 13 residues. V gave up 6 bases and J gave up 4 bases; unmatched junction bases: 3. Per germline, CDR1 SQVTM and CDR2 ANQGSEA.

The CDR3 sequence: CASSPTDTYGYTF. Here the CDR3 DNA reads TGTGCCAGCAGCCCCACTGATACCTATGGCTACACCTTC. The chain carries TRBV6-6 and TRBJ1-2; D call uncertain. This CDR3 spans 13 amino acids. From germline, CDR1 is MNHNY and CDR2 SVGAGI (reference sequence). V was pared by 6 bases and J by 4 bases, with 12 bases between.

This chain connects TRBV12-2 to TRBJ1-1; TRBD1 was called by the table and not checked on the DNA. TRBV12-2 is noted as a pseudogene. This CDR3 has 15 residues. CDR3 amino acids: CASRSRGRGEIEAFF. CDR3 DNA: TGTGCAAGTCGCTCGAGAGGCCGAGGGGAGATTGAAGCTTTCTTT.